The rows below give T cell receptor beta chains drawn from one sample of a study of blood T cell repertoires in COVID-19. The method was immunoSEQ multiplex PCR; TCRdb's version includes in-frame clones alone and lacks a portion of them. The sample lists roughly 260,000 clones, approximately 89% occurring once. The sequencing input was peripheral blood. The receptors here all came from a man between 40 and 49 years old who had recovered from COVID-19. The CDR3 runs from the conserved cysteine through the conserved F or W. A D gene is named only where the DNA matches it firmly. The listing skips clone size in some rows; elsewhere it reads once, few, many or a size class.

>-|TRBJ1-3|-|TRBV30
TGTGCCTGGGATGGGGCCTTCTCTGGAAACACCATATATTTT
CAWDGAFSGNTIYF
>TRBD2|TRBJ2-2|-|TRBV5-4
TGTGCCAGCAGCCGAACTAGCGGGGTTAACACCGGGGAGCTGTTTTTT
CASSRTSGVNTGELFF
>-|TRBJ2-5|-|TRBV27
TGTGCCAGCAGTTCTGTCAGGGGTAATGGGCCAGAGACCCAGTACTTC
CASSSVRGNGPETQYF
>TRBD2|TRBJ2-1|-|TRBV11-2
TGTGCCAGCAGCTTCACCCTCGGGACTAGCGGGAACAATGAGCAGTTCTTC
CASSFTLGTSGNNEQFF
>TRBD2|TRBJ2-3|-|TRBV7-8
TGTGCCAGCAGCTTAGAACTAGCGGGGACCGACACAGATACGCAGTATTTT
CASSLELAGTDTDTQYF
>-|TRBJ1-5|-|TRBV21-1
TGTGCCAGCAGCATGGGGGGGCCGCAGCCCCAGCATTTT
CASSMGGPQPQHF
>-|TRBJ2-7|-|TRBV27
TGTGCCAGCAAGGCAGGGCCCCACGAGCAGTACTTC
CASKAGPHEQYF
>TRBD1|TRBJ1-1|few|TRBV4-2
TGTGCCAGCAGCCTATCTGGGGGACAGGGTTTATCTTTCTTT
CASSLSGGQGLSFF
>-|TRBJ2-5|-|TRBV9
TGTGCCAGCAGCGGAGGCCCGAGGGGGTACCAAGAGACCCAGTACTTC
CASSGGPRGYQETQYF
>-|TRBJ1-2|-|TRBV19
TGTGCCAGTAGTATAGATGGCCGGGGGATACGGCAGCATGGCTACACCTTC
CASSIDGRGIRQHGYTF
>TRBD1|TRBJ2-1|-|TRBV19
TGTGCCAGTAGACCCCCGGGGACAGGCTACAATGAGCAGTTCTTC
CASRPPGTGYNEQFF
>TRBD2|TRBJ2-5|once|TRBV7-2
TGTGCCAGCAGCAACACCGGGGGGGCACTGGAGACCCAGTACTTC
CASSNTGGALETQYF
>TRBD1|TRBJ1-1|-|TRBV6-5
TGTGCCAGCAGAGGACAGGGAGGCACTGAAGCTTTCTTT
CASRGQGGTEAFF
>-|TRBJ2-7|once|TRBV19
TGTGCCAGTAGTATAGCGGAGGCCTACGAGCAGTACTTC
CASSIAEAYEQYF
>-|TRBJ2-1|-|TRBV7-7
TGTGCCAGCAGCTTAGGGTTGAGCTCCTACAATGAGCAGTTCTTC
CASSLGLSSYNEQFF
>-|TRBJ1-1|-|TRBV11-2
TGTGCCAGCAGCTTAGTACGAGGCATCCGGTCCGCTTTCTTT
CASSLVRGIRSAFF
>TRBD1|TRBJ2-1|-|TRBV6-6
TGTGCCAGCAGTTATCTGGGACAGGGCCACAATGAGCAGTTCTTC
CASSYLGQGHNEQFF
>-|TRBJ1-1|-|TRBV7-2
TGTGCCAGCAGCTTAGCGGTAGGACTCCGCGGAACTGAAGCTTTCTTT
CASSLAVGLRGTEAFF
>TRBD2|TRBJ2-3|-|TRBV20-1
TGCAGTGCTAGAGATGGGGGGGCGCAGTATTTT
CSARDGGAQYF
>-|TRBJ1-3|-|TRBV9
TGTGCCAGCAGCCCCCGGACAGTCGGAAACACCATATATTTT
CASSPRTVGNTIYF
>TRBD2|TRBJ2-2|-|TRBV19
TGTGCCAGTAGTACACCGGGGGGGCGAACCGGGGAGCTGTTTTTT
CASSTPGGRTGELFF
>-|TRBJ1-1|-|TRBV7-9
TGTGCCAGCAGCTTATTGCCTCAGGGGTCCTTGACTGAAGCTTTCTTT
CASSLLPQGSLTEAFF
>-|TRBJ1-2|few|TRBV5-4
TGTGCCAGCAGCTTGGCAGGGGCGCGTCATGGCTACACCTTC
CASSLAGARHGYTF
>-|TRBJ2-7|-|TRBV19
TGTGCCAGTAGCACCCTCCGGGACAACTCCTACGAGCAGTACTTC
CASSTLRDNSYEQYF
>TRBD1|TRBJ2-1|-|TRBV30
TGTGCCTGGAGGGCGCAGGGGGCGCGGAATGAGCAGTTCTTC
CAWRAQGARNEQFF
>TRBD2|TRBJ2-5|-|TRBV3-1/TRBV3-2
TGTGCCAGCAGTCTTAGGACTAGCCTACAAGAGACCCAGTACTTC
CASSLRTSLQETQYF
>-|TRBJ2-2|-|TRBV5-1
TGCGCCAGCAGCTTGGCCGGGCTAGCGCCCGCGAACACCGGGGAGCTGTTTTTT
CASSLAGLAPANTGELFF
>TRBD1|TRBJ2-7|-|TRBV2
TGTGCCAGCAGTGAGGGACAGCCCCCGGGGGAGCAGTACTTC
CASSEGQPPGEQYF
>TRBD1|TRBJ2-1|-|TRBV5-1
TGCGCCAGCAGCTTGGCTCGGACAGGGGTCCACAATGAGCAGTTCTTC
CASSLARTGVHNEQFF
>TRBD1|TRBJ2-7|-|TRBV5-4
TGTGCCAGCAGCTTGGGACAACCGGGACAGGTGATTGGGTCCTACGAGCAGTACTTC
CASSLGQPGQVIGSYEQYF
>-|TRBJ2-3|-|TRBV3-1/TRBV3-2
TGTGCCAGCAGCCACCCCCCCCGGGAACCGGACTATTATTTTAAAACGCAGTATTTT
CASSHPPREPDYYFKTQYF
>-|TRBJ2-1|-|TRBV18
TGTGCCGCCCGGGAGAGCTCCTACAATGAGCAGTTCTTC
CAARESSYNEQFF
>TRBD2|TRBJ2-5|-|TRBV4-1
TGCGCCAGCAGCAAGGGACTAGCGGGCGTAGAGACCCAGTACTTC
CASSKGLAGVETQYF
>-|TRBJ1-3|-|TRBV9
TGTGCCAGCAGCGTAGGTGTGCAACAAACCTCTGGAAACACCATATATTTT
CASSVGVQQTSGNTIYF
>-|TRBJ1-4|-|TRBV13
TGTGCCAGCAGCTATCAGGGTAATGAAAAACTGTTTTTT
CASSYQGNEKLFF
>TRBD2|TRBJ2-1|-|TRBV7-6
TGTGCCAGCAGCTCTCTACTTACTAGCGGCGATGAGCAGTTCTTC
CASSSLLTSGDEQFF
>TRBD1|TRBJ2-1|-|TRBV27
TGTGCCAGCAGCCCCCGGGACAGGCAATACAATGAGCAGTTCTTC
CASSPRDRQYNEQFF
>TRBD1|TRBJ1-2|-|TRBV4-3
TGCGCCAGCAGCCAAGATTGGCGACAGGGCTATGGCTACACCTTC
CASSQDWRQGYGYTF
>-|TRBJ1-2|-|TRBV19
TGTGCCAGTAGTACGCACTCAGGGGCGCATATCTATGGCTACACCTTC
CASSTHSGAHIYGYTF